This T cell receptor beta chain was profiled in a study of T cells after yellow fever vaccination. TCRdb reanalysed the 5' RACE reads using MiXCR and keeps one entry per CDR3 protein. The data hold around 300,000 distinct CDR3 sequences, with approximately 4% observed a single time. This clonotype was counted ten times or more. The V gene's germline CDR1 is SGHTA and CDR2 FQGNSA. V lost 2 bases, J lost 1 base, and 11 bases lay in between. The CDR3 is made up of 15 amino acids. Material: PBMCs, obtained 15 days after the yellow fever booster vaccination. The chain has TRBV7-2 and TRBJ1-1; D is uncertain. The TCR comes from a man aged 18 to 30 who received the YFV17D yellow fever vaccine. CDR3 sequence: CASSLTPGPNTEAFF. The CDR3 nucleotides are TGTGCCAGCAGCTTAACCCCTGGGCCGAACACTGAAGCTTTCTTT.